The next 21 T cell receptor beta chains were all read from a single sample in a study of cytomegalovirus exposure and HLA in healthy donors. Primers for the PCR totalled 60 Vbeta and 13 Jbeta. Sequencing used immunoSEQ multiplex PCR; TCRdb keeps in-frame clones, though not all of them. The sample includes some 110,000 clones, about 68% of them seen just once. Sequencing input: PBMCs. Receptor source: a woman between 45 and 65 years old in good health and CMV-seropositive.

The chain is built from TRBV5-1 and TRBJ2-7, with D perhaps matching TRBD2 (6 bases). V lost 4 bases and J lost 0, with 8 bases in between. This CDR3 has 13 residues. CDR1 and CDR2 from the germline V gene are SGHRS and YFSETQ. In DNA, the CDR3 is TGCGCCAGCAGCCCGGGACTCTCCTACGAGCAGTACTTC. Its protein is CASSPGLSYEQYF.

The chain has TRBV28 and TRBJ2-7; D is undetermined. With 1 base removed from V and 7 bases from J, the gap between germline ends came to 5 bases. The CDR3 is made up of 11 amino acids. Germline V gene sequence: CDR1 MDHEN, CDR2 SYDVKM. This CDR3 is CASSLFREQYF. The CDR3 region has the DNA TGTGCCAGCAGTTTATTTAGAGAGCAGTACTTC. The full variable domain, in which reference TRBV28 and TRBJ2-7 provide the parts outside the CDR3, is DVKVTQSSRYLVKRTGEKVFLECVQDMDHENMFWYRQDPGLGLRLIYFSYDVKMKEKGDIPEGYSVSREKKERFSLILESASTNQTSMYLCASSLFREQYFGPGTRLTVT.

This clone is labeled as medium-sized. This sequence joins TRBV18 and TRBJ2-1, with 7 nucleotides matching TRBD2. Germline V CDR1 and CDR2: KGHSH, LQKENI. The junction had 2 bases not matched to a gene; V was cut back by 3 bases and J by 9 bases. This CDR3 comprises 12 residues. The CDR3: CASSPGGSEQFF. The CDR3 nucleotides read TGTGCCAGCTCACCGGGGGGGAGTGAGCAGTTCTTC.

The rearrangement uses TRBV29-1 and TRBJ2-3; unclear D gene. V was shortened by 6 bases and J by 5 bases, with 15 bases between the two germline ends. Germline loops: CDR1 SQVTM, CDR2 ANQGSEA. This CDR3 spans 13 amino acids. The CDR3 sequence: CSVQESRGDTQYF. CDR3 coding DNA: TGCAGCGTCCAAGAATCAAGAGGAGATACGCAGTATTTT.

The V call is TRBV7-9, the J call TRBJ2-1; 8 nucleotides match TRBD2. Germline V CDR1 and CDR2: SEHNR, FQNEAQ (reference sequence). The CDR3 consists of 12 residues. Losses at the gene ends were 5 bases for V and 8 bases for J; bases not matched to a gene: 2. The CDR3 DNA follows: TGTGCCAGCAGCCGGACTAGCTATGAGCAGTTCTTC. It codes for CASSRTSYEQFF.

CDR3 sequence (DNA): TGCGCCAGCAGCTTGGCCCCGCAGGCAACAGGGGATGAGCAGTTCTTC. Translated: CASSLAPQATGDEQFF. The chain couples TRBV5-1 to TRBJ2-1; 7 bases line up with TRBD1. This CDR3 region has 16 residues. CDR1 and CDR2 (germline): SGHRS, YFSETQ. V gave up 0 bases and J gave up 8 bases; unmatched junction bases: 11. Full variable domain (missing parts from reference TRBV5-1 and TRBJ2-1): KAGVTQTPRYLIKTRGQQVTLSCSPISGHRSVSWYQQTPGQGLQFLFEYFSETQRNKGNFPGRFSGRQFSNSRSEMNVSTLELGDSALYLCASSLAPQATGDEQFFGPGTRLTVL.

V is TRBV5-1 and J is TRBJ2-3; TRBD1 matches 9 bases. Losses at the gene ends were 4 bases for V and 4 bases for J; bases not matched to a gene: 4. Germline CDR1 and CDR2: SGHRS and YFSETQ. There are 14 residues in the CDR3. CDR3 bases: TGCGCCAGCAGCCCTACAGGGGGCGCAGATACGCAGTATTTT. As protein: CASSPTGGADTQYF.

The chain recombines TRBV28 with TRBJ2-1; TRBD2 matches 9 bases. V lost 5 bases to trimming and J lost 0 bases; unmatched junction nucleotides: 17. From germline, CDR1 is MDHEN and CDR2 SYDVKM. The CDR3 has 20 amino acids. The CDR3 loop reads CASSNPSPFSSGSSYNEQFF. The CDR3 DNA is TGTGCCAGCAGTAACCCCTCCCCGTTTAGTAGCGGGAGCTCCTACAATGAGCAGTTCTTC.

This clone was picked up a small number of times. V usage is TRBV7-9 and J usage is TRBJ1-1; D gene ambiguous. Germline assignment: CDR1 SEHNR and CDR2 FQNEAQ (reference sequence). The CDR3 has 15 amino acids. V was shortened by 4 bases and J by 1 base, with 13 bases between the two germline ends. CDR3 amino acids: CASSSPSPGNTEAFF. For the CDR3, the DNA is TGTGCCAGCAGCTCGCCATCCCCGGGGAACACTGAAGCTTTCTTT.

This chain uses TRBV7-2 with TRBJ2-3; TRBD2 matches 9 bases. The CDR3 has 15 amino acids. CDR1 is SGHTA and CDR2 is FQGNSA in the germline V gene. J gave up 12 bases and V 3 bases, and 13 bases lay outside the gene matches. Written as DNA, the CDR3 is TGTGCCAGCAGCTTTGAGGTTTCGGGAGCGGGGGGTCAGTATTTT. Translation: CASSFEVSGAGGQYF.

The genes are TRBV5-1 and TRBJ2-7, with TRBD1 identical over 7 bases. V shed 4 bases, J shed 3 bases, and the junction held 7 bases outside the gene matches. This CDR3 is 14 amino acids long. Looked up from germline, CDR1 is SGHRS and CDR2 is YFSETQ. The CDR3 DNA sequence: TGCGCCAGCAGCCTTACCGGGACAGTCTACGAGCAGTACTTC. Translation: CASSLTGTVYEQYF.

This clone was observed a few times. The chain is built from TRBV5-1 and TRBJ1-4; the match to TRBD1 covers 10 bases. With V trimmed by 4 bases and J by 7 bases, 1 base remained unmatched. In germline, CDR1 is SGHRS, CDR2 YFSETQ. This CDR3 contains 13 residues. DNA of the CDR3: TGCGCCAGCAGCCGGGACAGGGGTGAAAAACTGTTTTTT. It yields the protein CASSRDRGEKLFF.

This sequence joins TRBV2 and TRBJ1-6; unclear D gene. There are 13 residues in the CDR3. The germline CDR1 and CDR2 sequences are SNHLY and FYNNEI. V was trimmed by 4 bases and J by 9 bases, leaving 10 bases between them. The CDR3 spells CASSVGEGSPLHF. CDR3 DNA sequence: TGTGCCAGCAGTGTTGGTGAGGGTTCACCCCTCCACTTT.

V usage is TRBV30 and J usage is TRBJ1-2; D might be TRBD1 (6 bases). V was shortened by 7 bases and J by 4 bases, with 16 bases between the two germline ends. From germline, CDR1 is GTSNPN and CDR2 SVGIG (reference sequence). The CDR3 contains 13 residues. The CDR3 sequence: CAFRQASVYGYTF. CDR3 DNA sequence: TGTGCCTTCCGACAGGCCTCGGTCTATGGCTACACCTTC.

The genes are TRBV7-8 and TRBJ1-5; possibly TRBD1 for D (5 bases). V was cut by 5 bases and J by 4 bases, with 12 bases left in between. CDR3 size: 14 residues. Germline V gene data show CDR1 as SGHVS and CDR2 as FQNEAQ. CDR3: CASSPRGGNQPQHF. The CDR3 DNA sequence: TGTGCCAGCAGCCCTCGGGGGGGTAATCAGCCCCAGCATTTT.

The genes are TRBV2 and TRBJ1-4; tentative D call: TRBD1 (6 bases). Between the trimmed V and J ends, which lost 1 base and 5 bases, there was a span of 8 bases. The CDR3 spans 14 residues. Germline CDR1 is SNHLY and CDR2 is FYNNEI. The CDR3 here is CASSEGTANEKLFF. The CDR3, as DNA: TGTGCCAGCAGTGAAGGGACAGCGAATGAAAAACTGTTTTTT.

This clone occurred once. This same CDR3 is encoded by further DNA sequences in the sample. The chain uses TRBV5-1 and TRBJ1-4; 8 bases agree with TRBD1. The trim removed 4 bases at V and 6 bases at J, leaving 5 bases unmatched. Germline V gives CDR1 SGHRS, CDR2 YFSETQ. The CDR3 contains 14 residues. For the CDR3, the DNA is TGCGCCAGCAGCCCGACAGGGGTCGATGAAAAACTGTTTTTT. It codes for CASSPTGVDEKLFF.

This chain uses TRBV27 with TRBJ2-7; 7 bases align to TRBD2. The CDR3 extends over 16 amino acids. V was pared by 0 bases and J by 1 base, with 6 bases of the junction left unmatched. Germline V gene lookup returns CDR1 MNHEY and CDR2 SMNVEV (reference sequence). Written as DNA, the CDR3 is TGTGCCAGCAGTTTATCAGGGGCGGGAGTGTCCTACGAGCAGTACTTC. Protein: CASSLSGAGVSYEQYF.

This clone was seen only once. The gene calls are TRBV4-2 and TRBJ2-5, with D possibly being TRBD2 (5 bases). The V and J ends lost 4 bases and 5 bases respectively, with 11 bases between them. Germline assignment: CDR1 LGHNA and CDR2 YNFKEQ. This CDR3 is built from 13 residues. DNA of the CDR3: TGTGCCAGCAGCCGAGCGGTCGGGGAGACCCAGTACTTC. Amino acids: CASSRAVGETQYF.

The chain joins TRBV2 to TRBJ1-2, with TRBD1 as a possible D gene (6 bases). The V gene's germline CDR1 is SNHLY and CDR2 FYNNEI. The CDR3 is 13 amino acids. Between the trimmed V and J ends, which lost 3 bases and 7 bases, there was a span of 12 bases. The chain's CDR3 is CASSDQGTSGYTF. CDR3 nucleotide sequence: TGTGCCAGCAGTGACCAAGGGACATCTGGCTACACCTTC.

This chain joins TRBV5-1 and TRBJ2-7; 14 nucleotides agree with TRBD2. The CDR3 extends over 15 amino acids. The germline CDR1 and CDR2 sequences are SGHRS and YFSETQ. Losses at the gene ends were 4 bases for V and 3 bases for J; bases not matched to a gene: 3. CDR3 in DNA: TGCGCCAGCAGCGACGGACTAGCGGGGGGCTACGAGCAGTACTTC. It specifies CASSDGLAGGYEQYF. Drawing the rest from reference TRBV5-1 and TRBJ2-7, the complete variable domain is KAGVTQTPRYLIKTRGQQVTLSCSPISGHRSVSWYQQTPGQGLQFLFEYFSETQRNKGNFPGRFSGRQFSNSRSEMNVSTLELGDSALYLCASSDGLAGGYEQYFGPGTRLTVT.